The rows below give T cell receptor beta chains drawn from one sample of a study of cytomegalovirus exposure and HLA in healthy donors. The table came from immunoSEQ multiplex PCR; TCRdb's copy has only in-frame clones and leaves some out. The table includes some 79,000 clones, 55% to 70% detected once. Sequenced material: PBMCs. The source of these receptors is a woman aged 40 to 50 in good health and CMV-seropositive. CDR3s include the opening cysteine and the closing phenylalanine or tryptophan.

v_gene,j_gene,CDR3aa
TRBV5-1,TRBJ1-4,CATGTGRGNEKLFF
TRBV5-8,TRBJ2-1,CASSLRTTSNEQFF
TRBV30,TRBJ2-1,CAISAGGRALDEQFF
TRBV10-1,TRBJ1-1,CASSEQQGNEAFF
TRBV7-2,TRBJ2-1,CASRQTGGGYNEQFF
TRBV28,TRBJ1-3,CASRPEGSGNTIYF
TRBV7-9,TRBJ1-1,CASSLGFTGGRGNTEAFF
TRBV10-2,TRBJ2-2,CASSGWQGEDGKLFF
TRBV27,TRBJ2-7,CASSSIYMEHEQYF
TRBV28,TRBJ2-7,CASSLPRLAGVPYEQYF
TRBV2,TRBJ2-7,CASSEAQGAGQYF
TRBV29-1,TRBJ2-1,CSGGGGRASNEQFF
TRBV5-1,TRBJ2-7,CASSSVGEGYEQYF
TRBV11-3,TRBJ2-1,CASSSLADNEQFF
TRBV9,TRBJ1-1,CASSLAGGRGEAFF
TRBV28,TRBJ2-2,CASSLGGSGRTGELFF
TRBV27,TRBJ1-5,CASRIGAGNQPQHF
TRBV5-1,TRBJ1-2,CASSLGGLGYGYTF
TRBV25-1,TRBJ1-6,CASSEYKAYGDSPLHF
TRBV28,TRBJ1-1,CASRSDRVVTEAFF
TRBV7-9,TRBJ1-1,CASRPGQGANTEAFF
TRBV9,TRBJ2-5,CASSVDVGGLHQETQYF
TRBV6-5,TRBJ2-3,CASRSSAGTDTQYF
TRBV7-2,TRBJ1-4,CASSSRAQGIEKLFF
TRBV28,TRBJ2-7,CASTPPGLAYEQYF
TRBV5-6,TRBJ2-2,CASSLPLTGATTGELFF
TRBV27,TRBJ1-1,CASSFKGGAGLNTEAFF
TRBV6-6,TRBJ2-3,CASSYPAGGVTTQYF
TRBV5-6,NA,CASSQTPGAYEQYF